The 18 T cell receptor beta chains given below trace back to one sample, sequenced in a study of blood T cell repertoires in COVID-19. TCRdb's table, derived via immunoSEQ multiplex PCR, lists solely in-frame clones and lacks some. The repertoire holds 400,000 to 500,000 clones, with roughly 84% as singletons. Sequencing was done on a sample of PBMCs or T cells enriched from blood (not recorded which). The receptors derive from a woman between 18 and 29 years old who had been exposed to COVID-19.

V is TRBV12-3 or TRBV12-4 and J is TRBJ1-1; perhaps TRBD1 as D (6 bases). There are 13 residues in the CDR3. The germline V and J ends were trimmed by 2 bases and 4 bases, with 8 bases remaining between them. CDR3 amino acids: CASSLSQGTEAFF. CDR3 bases: TGTGCCAGCAGTTTATCACAGGGCACTGAAGCTTTCTTT.

V is TRBV15 and J is TRBJ1-1; unclear D gene. CDR3 length equals 14 residues. CDR1 is LNHNV, CDR2 YYDKDF, per germline (reference sequence). Trimming removed 5 bases at V and 4 bases at J, with 14 bases between. In DNA form, the CDR3 reads TGTGCCACCAGCTCTCCCGCTTCGGGCACTGAAGCTTTCTTT. This translates into CATSSPASGTEAFF.

The CDR3 DNA sequence: TGCACCAGCAGCCCACAGGGCCATCAGCCCCAGCATTTT. Amino acids: CTSSPQGHQPQHF. The genes are TRBV1 and TRBJ1-5; TRBD1, the table's D call, lacks a check against the DNA. TRBV1 is a pseudogene locus. CDR3 size: 13 residues.

The rearrangement uses TRBV6-5 and TRBJ2-7; the match to TRBD1 covers 9 bases. The CDR3 loop spans 15 amino acids. The J segment lost 2 bases and the V segment lost 5 bases, leaving 7 bases of the junction unmatched. The germline V gene encodes CDR1 MNHEY and CDR2 SVGAGI. CDR3 protein: CASSTGTGSPYEQYF. DNA of the CDR3: TGTGCCAGCAGTACCGGGACAGGGTCCCCCTACGAGCAGTACTTC.

The chain employs TRBV27 and TRBJ2-7; D remains ambiguous. From germline, CDR1 is MNHEY and CDR2 SMNVEV (reference sequence). The CDR3 consists of 13 residues. V lost 6 bases and J 9 bases, leaving 18 bases between the germline ends. For the CDR3, the DNA is TGTGCCAGCAGACCCGGAGTGGGTGATTGGCAGTACTTC. Translation: CASRPGVGDWQYF.

This chain uses TRBV4-1 with TRBJ2-2, with 10 bases fitting TRBD2. Germline-derived CDR1 and CDR2 are MGHRA and YSYEKL. The CDR3 contains 20 residues. V gave up 4 bases and J gave up 1 base; unmatched junction bases: 15. This CDR3 is CASSLTTFKREGQNTGELFF. The CDR3 coding sequence is TGCGCCAGCAGCCTTACGACCTTCAAGCGGGAGGGCCAGAACACCGGGGAGCTGTTTTTT.

The chain links TRBV19 to TRBJ1-2; D is unclear. CDR1 and CDR2 (germline): LNHDA, SQIVND (reference sequence). This CDR3 comprises 13 residues. Trimming pared 4 bases from V and 7 bases from J, leaving 13 bases between. CDR3 sequence: CASSRQAETGYTF. The DNA for the CDR3 is TGTGCCAGTAGTAGGCAGGCCGAGACTGGCTACACCTTC.

The chain combines TRBV14 with TRBJ2-1, with D perhaps matching TRBD2 (5 bases). This CDR3 has 13 amino acids. Germline V gene sequence: CDR1 SGHDN, CDR2 FVKESK. Between the trimmed V and J ends, which lost 1 base and 7 bases, there was a span of 8 bases. CDR3 coding DNA: TGTGCCAGCAGCCAAGCGAGGGAGAATGAGCAGTTCTTC. Its translation is CASSQARENEQFF.

This clone has only one observation. The rearrangement uses TRBV11-2 and TRBJ1-6, with D perhaps TRBD1 (6 bases). CDR1 SGHAT and CDR2 FQNNGV come from the germline V gene. The V and J ends lost 3 bases and 7 bases respectively, with 13 bases between them. There are 15 residues in the CDR3. This CDR3 reads CASSFRRTDNSPLHF. The CDR3, as DNA: TGTGCCAGCAGCTTTAGGCGGACAGACAATTCACCCCTCCACTTT. The whole variable domain, remainder taken from reference TRBV11-2 and TRBJ1-6, is EAGVAQSPRYKIIEKRQSVAFWCNPISGHATLYWYQQILGQGPKLLIQFQNNGVVDDSQLPKDRFSAERLKGVDSTLKIQPAKLEDSAVYLCASSFRRTDNSPLHFGNGTRLTVT.

V and J are TRBV2 and TRBJ2-7, with 11 bases aligning to TRBD2. The germline CDR1 and CDR2 sequences are SNHLY and FYNNEI. J lost 1 base, V lost 4 bases, and 3 bases had no gene match. The CDR3 consists of 15 residues. The CDR3 DNA reads as TGTGCCAGCAGTGTACTAGCGGGAGAGTCCTACGAGCAGTACTTC. This sequence encodes CASSVLAGESYEQYF. The whole variable domain, filled in from reference TRBV2 and TRBJ2-7, reads EPEVTQTPSHQVTQMGQEVILRCVPISNHLYFYWYRQILGQKVEFLVSFYNNEISEKSEIFDDQFSVERPDGSNFTLKIRSTKLEDSAMYFCASSVLAGESYEQYFGPGTRLTVT.

The rearrangement links TRBV7-9 to TRBJ2-1, with D maybe TRBD2 (5 bases). Trimming left V 8 bases short and J 6 bases short, with 17 bases between. Germline V gene data show CDR1 as SEHNR and CDR2 as FQNEAQ (reference sequence). CDR3 size: 14 residues. DNA for the CDR3: TGTGCCAGCCCCCTGGGGAGTCCCCCCAATGAGCAGTTCTTC. Protein product: CASPLGSPPNEQFF.

The chain links TRBV18 to TRBJ1-1; 8 bases align to TRBD1. From germline, CDR1 is KGHSH and CDR2 LQKENI. The trim removed 6 bases at V and 0 bases at J, leaving 6 bases unmatched. There are 15 residues in the CDR3. CDR3 coding DNA: TGTGCCAGCTCGGGGGACAGGCCGATGAACACTGAAGCTTTCTTT. It yields the protein CASSGDRPMNTEAFF.

CDR3 sequence reads: CASPRETQYF. The CDR3 nucleotides read TGTGCCAGCCCCAGGGAGACCCAGTACTTC. The chain carries TRBV27 and TRBJ2-5; no clear D. V lost 8 bases to trimming and J lost 5 bases, with 6 bases between them. Germline V lookup: CDR1 MNHEY, CDR2 SMNVEV (reference sequence). The CDR3 sequence is 10 residues long.

This chain uses TRBV3-1 (or the pseudogene TRBV3-2) with TRBJ1-4; 7 positions agree with TRBD1. Trimming removed 0 bases from V and 10 bases from J; junction bases left unmatched: 5. CDR1 and CDR2 from the germline V gene are LGHDT and YNNKEL (reference sequence). The CDR3 loop spans 14 amino acids. CDR3 coding DNA: TGTGCCAGCAGCCAAGACCAGGGGGTTGTAAAACTGTTTTTT. The encoded protein is CASSQDQGVVKLFF.

The chain couples TRBV4-2 to TRBJ2-7; TRBD2 aligns across 13 bases. The CDR3 loop spans 16 amino acids. V shed 4 bases and J 4 bases; nucleotides not matched to a gene: 7. From germline, CDR1 is LGHNA and CDR2 YNFKEQ. The CDR3 loop reads CASSRGLAGASYEQYF. DNA for the CDR3: TGTGCCAGCAGCCGCGGACTAGCGGGGGCCTCTTACGAGCAGTACTTC.

The chain uses TRBV19 and TRBJ2-1; D uncertain. The germline V gene has CDR1 LNHDA and CDR2 SQIVND (reference sequence). Between the trimmed V and J ends, which lost 6 bases and 5 bases, there was a span of 14 bases. The CDR3 is made up of 14 amino acids. Written as DNA, the CDR3 is TGTGCCAGTAGGAAGCCCACAGTCCACAATGAGCAGTTCTTC. It translates to CASRKPTVHNEQFF.

This chain joins TRBV7-3 and TRBJ2-1; 15 positions agree with TRBD2. The J segment lost 8 bases and the V segment lost 5 bases, leaving 7 bases of the junction unmatched. CDR3 length: 16 residues. CDR1 SGHTA and CDR2 FQGTGA come from the germline V gene. The CDR3 DNA sequence: TGTGCCAGCAGCCCAGGACTAGCGGGGGGGCTCTATGAGCAGTTCTTC. Residues: CASSPGLAGGLYEQFF.

The table lists this clone with a count of one. The CDR3 loop is CATSATGFEQYF. CDR3 DNA: TGTGCCACCAGTGCCACAGGGTTCGAGCAGTACTTC. V is TRBV24-1 and J is TRBJ2-7; D possibly corresponds to TRBD1 (6 bases). The germline gives CDR1 KGHDR, CDR2 SFDVKD. This CDR3 is 12 amino acids long. V lost 5 bases to trimming and J lost 6 bases, with 10 bases between them.